This TCR beta chain came from a study of OX40 agonist ivuxolimab in advanced cancers. Generated by immunoSEQ multiplex PCR, the TCRdb table keeps only in-frame clones and is missing some. The table lists approximately 87,000 clones, roughly 89% of them singletons. Peripheral blood came from all dose cohorts at three timepoints. V dropped 1 base and J dropped 4 bases, with 12 bases sitting between them. Germline-derived CDR1 and CDR2 are GTSNPN and SVGIG (reference sequence). The CDR3 length is 14 residues. The J gene is TRBJ2-3, the V gene TRBV30; possible D gene TRBD2, 7 bases. This clonotype originated in an adult with an advanced solid tumor such as melanoma, head and neck, liver or kidney cancer. This material consisted of CD4+ or CD8+ T cells sorted from blood, taken in a trial of the OX40 agonist ivuxolimab. CDR3 nucleotides: TGTGCCTGGAGTGCGGGGGGCATCCCAGATACGCAGTATTTT. Its translation is CAWSAGGIPDTQYF. The whole variable domain, filled in from reference TRBV30 and TRBJ2-3, reads SQTIHQWPATLVQPVGSPLSLECTVEGTSNPNLYWYRQAAGRGLQLLFYSVGIGQISSEVPQNLSASRPQDRQFILSSKKLLLSDSGFYLCAWSAGGIPDTQYFGPGTRLTVL.